Following are 4 T cell receptor beta chains from one sample sequenced in a study of identical twins. TCRdb re-derived calls from the 5' RACE reads in MiXCR, one entry per CDR3 protein. The table lists 240,000 or so distinct CDR3 sequences, approximately 7% of them singletons. The sample also formed part of further work on yellow fever vaccine responses in identical twins.

The sample was memory (CD45RO+) T cells sorted from blood. The receptors come from a woman aged 18-35 years in good health.

The CDR3: CASSLELAGAADTQYF. CDR3 DNA: TGCGCCAGCAGCTTGGAACTAGCGGGAGCAGCAGATACGCAGTATTTT. The rearrangement uses TRBV5-1 and TRBJ2-3; 11 positions match TRBD2. V shed 0 bases, J shed 4 bases, and the junction held 4 bases outside the gene matches. Germline V gene sequence: CDR1 SGHRS, CDR2 YFSETQ. The CDR3 extends over 16 amino acids. The variable domain in full, with the rest retrieved from reference TRBV5-1 and TRBJ2-3, is KAGVTQTPRYLIKTRGQQVTLSCSPISGHRSVSWYQQTPGQGLQFLFEYFSETQRNKGNFPGRFSGRQFSNSRSEMNVSTLELGDSALYLCASSLELAGAADTQYFGPGTRLTVL.

Notes on this clonotype: Just one base apart from a much larger clone, this may be a read error. The genes are TRBV5-1 and TRBJ2-1; 11 bases map to TRBD2. This CDR3 comprises 15 residues. The germline gives CDR1 SGHRS, CDR2 YFSETQ. The CDR3 DNA follows: TGCGCCAGCGGATTAGCGGGAGGGACCTACAATGAGCAGCTCTTC. It codes for CASGLAGGTYNEQLF.

The table lists this clonotype with many counts. The chain carries TRBV5-1 and TRBJ2-2; the match to TRBD2 covers 8 bases. Germline V CDR1 and CDR2: SGHRS, YFSETQ. The length of the CDR3 is 17 residues. V was clipped by 1 base and J by 5 bases; unmatched bases: 10. CDR3 DNA: TGCGCCAGCAGCTTGACGTTAGGGACTAGGAGGACCGGGGAGCTGTTTTTT. Amino acid sequence: CASSLTLGTRRTGELFF.

This chain connects TRBV27 to TRBJ2-7; D gene ambiguous. V was cut by 6 bases and J by 1 base, with 19 bases left in between. Germline CDR1 MNHEY, CDR2 SMNVEV (reference sequence). The CDR3 totals 16 residues. The CDR3 nucleotides are TGTGCCAGCAGACTCCGACCCGCGACAACTTCCTACGAGCAGTACTTC. Encoded protein: CASRLRPATTSYEQYF.